This passage covers 24 T cell receptor beta chains from one sample sequenced in a study of cytomegalovirus exposure and HLA in healthy donors. Use of 60 Vbeta and 13 Jbeta primers characterized the PCR. Libraries were prepared by immunoSEQ multiplex PCR; TCRdb keeps only in-frame clonotypes and omits some of them. This sample has 95,000 to 150,000 clones; 50% to 80% occur once, and the top ten carry about 8.9%. The material sequenced was PBMCs. Receptor source: a woman in her 40s in good health and CMV-seropositive.

The CDR3 DNA reads as TGTGCCAGCAGCCTGGGTGGCGGGGCACAAGAGACCCAGTACTTC. Translating it yields CASSLGGGAQETQYF. This chain connects TRBV5-4 to TRBJ2-5, with a weak D call TRBD2 (6 bases). Germline assignment: CDR1 SGHNT and CDR2 YYREEE (reference sequence). This CDR3 has 15 residues. Deletions cut 4 bases from V and 2 bases from J, with 15 bases between.

The chain couples TRBV27 to TRBJ1-2; 8 bases line up with TRBD1. The CDR3 is 13 residues long. V lost 5 bases, J lost 8 bases, and 7 bases stayed unmatched. Germline values: CDR1 MNHEY, CDR2 SMNVEV (reference sequence). The CDR3 loop reads CASSPDREKGYTF. CDR3 DNA: TGTGCCAGCAGTCCGGACAGGGAGAAGGGCTACACCTTC.

This clone came up a few times. The J gene is TRBJ2-1, the V gene TRBV5-4, with 14 nucleotides matching TRBD2. This CDR3 region has 18 residues. Trimming removed 4 bases from V and 2 bases from J; junction bases left unmatched: 8. The V gene's germline CDR1 is SGHNT and CDR2 YYREEE (reference sequence). The CDR3 region is CASSVGLAGVGAYNEQFF. The CDR3, as DNA: TGTGCCAGCAGCGTGGGACTAGCGGGAGTTGGGGCCTACAATGAGCAGTTCTTC.

In its sample, this clone was seen once. V usage is TRBV27 and J usage is TRBJ1-5; 10 positions match TRBD1. Looked up from germline, CDR1 is MNHEY and CDR2 is SMNVEV (reference sequence). The CDR3 spans 16 residues. V lost 2 bases and J lost 2; bases outside the gene matches: 3. The CDR3 nucleotides read TGTGCCAGCAGTTTACGGGGGACAGGGGGCAATCAGCCCCAGCATTTT. It encodes CASSLRGTGGNQPQHF.

This clone was detected a few times. The V gene is TRBV6-6, the J gene TRBJ1-1; D may be TRBD1 (6 bases). The CDR3 runs 12 residues. V was cut by 6 bases and J by 7 bases, with 12 bases left in between. In germline, CDR1 is MNHNY, CDR2 SVGAGI (reference sequence). In DNA, the CDR3 is TGTGCCAGCAGCTGGTCAGGGGATGAAGCTTTCTTT. This codes for CASSWSGDEAFF.

This clone showed up just a few times. The rearrangement uses TRBV5-1 and TRBJ1-1, with TRBD1 matching over 8 bases. J was trimmed by 4 bases and V by 0 bases; bases with no gene match: 8. This CDR3 region has 16 residues. The germline V gene encodes CDR1 SGHRS and CDR2 YFSETQ. The CDR3 loop reads CASSLVGQGSFTEAFF. The CDR3 DNA is TGCGCCAGCAGCTTGGTTGGACAGGGTAGTTTCACTGAAGCTTTCTTT.

This clone was seen more than once but under ten times. The chain couples TRBV5-6 to TRBJ2-7; the match to TRBD2 covers 8 bases. J was trimmed by 4 bases and V by 1 base; bases with no gene match: 13. In germline, CDR1 is SGHDT, CDR2 YYEEEE. The CDR3 covers 17 residues. CDR3 nucleotide sequence: TGTGCCAGCAGCTTGTATGGTCAAGCGGGAGACATATACGAGCAGTACTTC. Protein: CASSLYGQAGDIYEQYF.

The chain couples TRBV7-9 to TRBJ2-5, with 7 bases fitting TRBD1. This CDR3 spans 14 amino acids. Looked up from germline, CDR1 is SEHNR and CDR2 is FQNEAQ (reference sequence). After removal of 4 bases from V and 0 bases from J, the junction contained 2 bases not matched to a gene. Here the CDR3 reads CASSSGQYQETQYF. DNA for the CDR3: TGTGCCAGCAGCTCGGGACAGTACCAAGAGACCCAGTACTTC.

The J gene is TRBJ2-3, the V gene TRBV28, with 8 bases that match TRBD1. CDR1 is MDHEN and CDR2 is SYDVKM in the germline V gene. The CDR3 sequence is 14 residues long. The V and J ends lost 8 bases and 8 bases, in that order; junction bases with no gene match: 12. The CDR3 loop reads CASGAGQDRGTQYF. The CDR3 DNA reads as TGTGCCAGCGGCGCGGGCCAAGACAGGGGTACGCAGTATTTT.

This chain connects TRBV6-5 to TRBJ2-4; maybe TRBD2 (5 bases). CDR1 is MNHEY, CDR2 SVGAGI, per germline. This CDR3 comprises 12 residues. V was cut by 2 bases and J by 8 bases, with 7 bases left in between. The CDR3, as DNA: TGTGCCAGCAGTTACGACGGGGACATTCAGTACTTC. Residues: CASSYDGDIQYF.

This rearrangement joins TRBV4-1 to TRBJ1-5; tentative D call: TRBD1 (5 bases). The V end was cut by 0 bases, the J end by 7 bases, with 19 bases between. The CDR3 spans 17 residues. Per the germline V gene, CDR1 is MGHRA and CDR2 is YSYEKL. The CDR3 loop reads CASSQEGAQTAWQPQHF. The CDR3 bases are TGCGCCAGCAGCCAAGAAGGGGCGCAAACGGCATGGCAGCCCCAGCATTTT.

V is TRBV27 and J is TRBJ1-5, with D perhaps TRBD1 (5 bases). V was pared by 5 bases and J by 3 bases, with 11 bases between. The CDR3 length is 14 residues. Germline values: CDR1 MNHEY, CDR2 SMNVEV (reference sequence). The CDR3 region is CASSRRVSNQPQHF. DNA of the CDR3: TGTGCCAGCAGTCGCAGGGTTTCCAATCAGCCCCAGCATTTT.

A few counts support this clone. V is TRBV28 and J is TRBJ1-5; 7 bases are shared with TRBD1. The CDR3 spans 14 residues. Trimming took 10 bases from V and 5 from J; bases not matched to a gene: 11. Germline CDR1 MDHEN, CDR2 SYDVKM. The CDR3 protein is CATHRERGHQPQHF. The CDR3 DNA is TGTGCCACCCACAGGGAGAGGGGGCATCAGCCCCAGCATTTT.

The chain has TRBV5-4 and TRBJ2-5; D gene unclear. With 1 base removed from V and 2 bases from J, the gap between germline ends came to 9 bases. CDR3 length: 14 amino acids. Germline lookup yields CDR1 SGHNT and CDR2 YYREEE (reference sequence). The CDR3 is CASSLLTEQETQYF. CDR3 sequence (DNA): TGTGCCAGCAGCTTGTTAACAGAACAAGAGACCCAGTACTTC.

Notes on this clone: This CDR3 is also generated by other DNA sequences in the sample. The genes are TRBV5-1 and TRBJ2-3; possible D gene TRBD2, 6 bases. V lost 0 bases and J 0 bases, leaving 8 bases between the germline ends. CDR1 and CDR2 from the germline V gene are SGHRS and YFSETQ. The CDR3 is made up of 15 amino acids. This chain's CDR3 is CASSLVGTSTDTQYF. The CDR3 DNA reads TGCGCCAGCAGCTTGGTCGGGACTAGCACAGATACGCAGTATTTT.

V is TRBV25-1 and J is TRBJ2-5; tentatively, D is TRBD2 (5 bases). CDR1 and CDR2 from the germline V gene are MGHDK and SYGVNS. The CDR3 length is 15 residues. The ends were cut back, 4 bases at V and 4 bases at J, with 16 bases in the middle. CDR3 loop: CASSANGIGRETQYF. CDR3 nucleotides: TGTGCCAGCAGTGCAAACGGGATCGGGCGAGAGACCCAGTACTTC.

This chain connects TRBV6-5 to TRBJ2-1, with 10 bases identical to TRBD2. After removal of 6 bases from V and 5 bases from J, the junction contained 7 bases not matched to a gene. Germline lookup yields CDR1 MNHEY and CDR2 SVGAGI. This CDR3 comprises 15 residues. The CDR3 nucleotides read TGTGCCAGCAGCCCTAGCGGGAGATCCCACAATGAGCAGTTCTTC. This sequence encodes CASSPSGRSHNEQFF.

This chain joins TRBV29-1 and TRBJ2-3; possibly TRBD1 for D (6 bases). Per the germline V gene, CDR1 is SQVTM and CDR2 is ANQGSEA. CDR3 length: 16 amino acids. Between the trimmed V and J ends, which lost 0 bases and 2 bases, there was a span of 15 bases. The CDR3 nucleotides are TGCAGCGTTGAAGATCCGAGGGGGTCCAACACAGATACGCAGTATTTT. Translating gives CSVEDPRGSNTDTQYF.

The J gene is TRBJ1-1, the V gene TRBV19; TRBD1 is a possible D gene (6 bases). The CDR3 consists of 16 residues. V dropped 3 bases and J dropped 4 bases, with 18 bases sitting between them. Per the germline V gene, CDR1 is LNHDA and CDR2 is SQIVND (reference sequence). CDR3 in amino acids: CASSMGRTGLGTEAFF. The CDR3 DNA is TGTGCCAGTAGTATGGGACGTACAGGGCTGGGCACTGAAGCTTTCTTT.

The chain is built from TRBV25-1 and TRBJ2-5; 7 bases agree with TRBD2. Germline CDR1 and CDR2: MGHDK and SYGVNS. Germline trimming cut 5 bases from V and 4 bases from J; bases unmatched to any gene: 10. The CDR3 is 15 residues long. For the CDR3, the DNA is TGTGCCAGCAGTCGGGGGACCCCGGGGGGAGAGACCCAGTACTTC. This sequence encodes CASSRGTPGGETQYF.

The chain combines TRBV30 with TRBJ1-1, with 7 bases matching TRBD1. Losses at the gene ends were 1 base for V and 0 bases for J; bases not matched to a gene: 5. The CDR3 is 15 amino acids. The germline CDR1 and CDR2 sequences are GTSNPN and SVGIG (reference sequence). CDR3 in amino acids: CAWSGQGPMNTEAFF. The CDR3 region has the DNA TGTGCCTGGAGTGGACAGGGTCCGATGAACACTGAAGCTTTCTTT.

This sequence joins TRBV7-9 and TRBJ2-7; D gene ambiguous. V gave up 6 bases and J gave up 4 bases, with 7 bases separating them. This CDR3 has 11 residues. CDR1 and CDR2 (germline): SEHNR, FQNEAQ (reference sequence). CDR3: CASSDGYEQYF. As DNA, the CDR3 is TGTGCCAGCAGTGACGGGTACGAGCAGTACTTC.

V gene TRBV4-1 combines with J gene TRBJ2-7; perhaps TRBD1 as D (5 bases). The CDR3 is 16 residues long. The germline gives CDR1 MGHRA, CDR2 YSYEKL. V was pared by 0 bases and J by 0 bases, with 12 bases between. The CDR3 nucleotides read TGCGCCAGCAGCCAAGAGGGGCCGGGCATCTCCTACGAGCAGTACTTC. Translating it yields CASSQEGPGISYEQYF.

J is TRBJ1-4 and V is TRBV5-1, with 7 nucleotides matching TRBD1. Germline CDR1 and CDR2: SGHRS and YFSETQ. This CDR3 region has 15 residues. V trimming: 1 base; J trimming: 7 bases; junction bases outside the gene matches: 7. The CDR3 DNA reads TGCGCCAGCAGCTTGCAGACAGGGCTCGGTGAAAAACTGTTTTTT. It translates to CASSLQTGLGEKLFF.